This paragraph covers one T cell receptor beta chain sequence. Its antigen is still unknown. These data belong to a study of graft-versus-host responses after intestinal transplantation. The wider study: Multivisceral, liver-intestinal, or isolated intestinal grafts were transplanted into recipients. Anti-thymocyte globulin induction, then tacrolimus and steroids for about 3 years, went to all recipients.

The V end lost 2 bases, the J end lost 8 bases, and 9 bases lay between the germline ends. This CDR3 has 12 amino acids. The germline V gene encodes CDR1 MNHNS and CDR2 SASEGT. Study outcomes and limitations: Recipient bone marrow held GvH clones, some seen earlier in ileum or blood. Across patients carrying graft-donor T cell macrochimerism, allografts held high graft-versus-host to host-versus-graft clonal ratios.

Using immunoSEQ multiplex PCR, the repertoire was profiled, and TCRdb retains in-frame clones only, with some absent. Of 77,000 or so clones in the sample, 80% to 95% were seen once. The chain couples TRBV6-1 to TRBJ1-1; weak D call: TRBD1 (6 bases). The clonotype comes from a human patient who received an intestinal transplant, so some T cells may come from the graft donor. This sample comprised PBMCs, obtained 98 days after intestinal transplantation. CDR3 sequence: CASSEPGTEAFF. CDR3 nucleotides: TGTGCCAGCAGTGAACCCGGGACAGAAGCTTTCTTT.